A selection of T cell receptor beta chains follows, all from one sample in a study of T cells after yellow fever vaccination. TCRdb called the 5' RACE reads again in MiXCR, with one record for every CDR3 protein. Of approximately 610,000 distinct CDR3 sequences in the sample, about a sixth were seen once. The sample was PBMCs, taken 5 days after the first yellow fever vaccination. The receptors derive from a man younger than 35 who received the YFV17D yellow fever vaccine. Both conserved end residues are part of each CDR3. D genes are given only for firm matches. Some rows have no size entry. The others give once, few or many, or a class for an expanded clone.

clone_size	v_call	d_call	j_call	cdr3_aa	cdr3_nt
NA	TRBV5-1	NA	TRBJ2-2	CASSLGTAGTGELFF	TGCGCCAGCAGCTTAGGGACAGCGGGCACCGGGGAGCTGTTTTTT
few	TRBV4-3	TRBD1	TRBJ1-2	CASSPRDRDNYGYTF	TGCGCCAGCAGCCCCCGGGACAGAGATAACTATGGCTACACCTTC
many	TRBV7-3	NA	TRBJ2-2	CASSLRPGSAGELFF	TGTGCCAGCAGCTTACGTCCAGGATCGGCCGGGGAGCTGTTTTTT
few	TRBV19	NA	TRBJ2-1	CASSIDLLVGTNNEQFF	TGTGCCAGTAGTATAGACCTACTAGTAGGCACGAACAATGAGCAGTTCTTC
NA	TRBV9	NA	TRBJ2-3	CASSVGHSTDTQYF	TGTGCCAGCAGCGTAGGACACTCCACAGATACGCAGTATTTT
NA	TRBV6-5	TRBD1	TRBJ1-1	CASGITGVPAFF	TGTGCCAGCGGGATTACAGGGGTACCGGCTTTCTTT
few	TRBV18	NA	TRBJ2-1	CASSPTVGPDEQFF	TGTGCCAGCTCACCCACAGTCGGTCCCGATGAGCAGTTCTTC
few	TRBV18	NA	TRBJ2-5	CASSPRKETQYF	TGTGCCAGCTCACCAAGGAAAGAGACCCAGTACTTC
few	TRBV29-1	NA	TRBJ2-3	CSVGGKRSDSSTDTQYF	TGCAGCGTTGGAGGGAAGAGGAGCGACTCTAGCACAGATACGCAGTATTTT
few	TRBV20-1	NA	TRBJ2-1	CSAGDNEQFF	TGCAGTGCTGGGGACAATGAGCAGTTCTTC
few	TRBV7-9	NA	TRBJ1-2	CASSPGKSASNYGYTF	TGTGCCAGCAGCCCAGGGAAATCAGCTTCTAACTATGGCTACACCTTC
NA	TRBV5-4	TRBD1	TRBJ2-7	CASSWDSSNYEQYF	TGTGCCAGCAGCTGGGACAGCTCTAACTACGAGCAGTACTTC
NA	TRBV7-6	NA	TRBJ1-4	CASSRPGGATNEKLFF	TGTGCCAGCAGCCGCCCGGGGGGCGCAACTAATGAAAAACTGTTTTTT
few	TRBV19	NA	TRBJ2-1	CASSTVRGEAEQFF	TGTGCCAGTAGTACCGTGAGAGGGGAAGCTGAGCAGTTCTTC
few	TRBV5-4	TRBD2	TRBJ2-2	CASRSGLAGPNTGELFF	TGTGCCAGCAGGAGTGGACTAGCGGGACCGAACACCGGGGAGCTGTTTTTT
NA	TRBV12-3/TRBV12-4	TRBD1	TRBJ1-1	CPSSLGTGAVGTEAFF	TGTCCCAGCAGTTTAGGGACAGGGGCGGTCGGCACTGAAGCTTTCTTT
NA	TRBV7-9	NA	TRBJ2-5	CASSPGGEETQYF	TGTGCCAGCAGCCCCGGGGGAGAAGAGACCCAGTACTTC
few	TRBV5-5	NA	TRBJ2-2	CASNGGASSNTGELFF	TGTGCCAGCAACGGAGGGGCGAGCTCGAACACCGGGGAGCTGTTTTTT
NA	TRBV7-2	TRBD1	TRBJ2-5	CASSFKLAGGWETQYF	TGTGCCAGCAGCTTTAAGCTGGCAGGGGGATGGGAGACCCAGTACTTC
few	TRBV30	NA	TRBJ2-7	CAWRDGTYEQYF	TGTGCCTGGAGGGACGGGACCTACGAGCAGTACTTC